The present TCR beta chain was sequenced within a study of T cell repertoires in cytomegalovirus infection. Study details: Through public TCR beta signatures, both CMV infection and matching HLA type were indicated.

A single record per CDR3 protein comes from TCRdb applying MiXCR to the reads. The table shows hundreds of thousands of distinct CDR3 sequences, with roughly 31% occurring only once. Germline V CDR1 and CDR2: PRHDT, FYEKMQ (reference sequence). With V trimmed by 5 bases and J by 3 bases, 13 bases remained unmatched. This CDR3 contains 16 residues. Concerning this clonotype: Its antigen remains unknown.

This material consisted of cultured CD8+ T cells from PBMCs, taken from culture after CMV antigen stimulation. This sequence was found in a human donor in good health (CMV status not recorded). Some clones in this sample may be carry-over from other donors' samples. The rearrangement uses TRBV13 and TRBJ2-7; 7 nucleotides align to TRBD2. The DNA of the CDR3 is TGTGCCAGCAGCCGCGGGGGACGGGGTCCTAACTACGAGCAGTACTTC. Protein: CASSRGGRGPNYEQYF.